This entry is about one T cell receptor beta chain. Its antigen is not known. Trimming at V came to 4 bases and at J to 2 bases, leaving 3 bases not matched to a gene. This CDR3 region has 14 residues. CDR1 SQVTM and CDR2 ANQGSEA come from the germline V gene. This sample was included in a study of cytomegalovirus exposure and HLA in healthy donors. About the study: An early release of data contained 75 million to 90 million unique TCRs, which came from HLA-typed donors. General study findings and limits: Clonal expansion was found to be greater in HLA-associated TCR beta chains than in equally common others in a later analysis.

The primer mix had 60 Vbeta and 13 Jbeta primers. The table came from immunoSEQ multiplex PCR; TCRdb's copy has only in-frame clones and leaves some out. The sample yields about 130,000 clones, roughly 70% seen once. This receptor was identified in a human donor in good health. V is TRBV29-1 and J is TRBJ1-3; 9 bases line up with TRBD1. The source material was PBMCs. This chain's CDR3 is CSVAGTGTGNTIYF. The CDR3 region has the DNA TGCAGCGTTGCGGGGACAGGGACTGGAAACACCATATATTTT.